This is a list of T cell receptor beta chains from one sample in a study of T-cell memory formation after mild COVID-19. Via MiXCR, TCRdb re-called the 5' RACE reads, giving one row per CDR3 protein. This sample has 400,000 to 500,000 distinct CDR3 sequences; around 20% occur once, and the top ten carry 7.5% to 9.5%. Input material: PBMCs or a T cell subset sorted from them (not recorded which). The source of these receptors is an adult woman who had mild COVID-19 (a few samples of this study predate the infection). Cell type and time point are not known. Each CDR3 is given with its conserved first and last residue. The D gene is left open where the match is weak. The size field is filled for only some rows; it gives once, few, many or a size class.

d_call: TRBD1
j_call: TRBJ1-2
clone_size: -
v_call: TRBV6-5
cdr3_aa: CASSKGQGNYGYTF
cdr3_nt: TGTGCCAGCAGTAAGGGACAGGGAAACTATGGCTACACCTTC

d_call: -
j_call: TRBJ2-3
clone_size: many
v_call: TRBV7-2
cdr3_aa: CASSSTDTQYF
cdr3_nt: TGTGCCAGCAGCTCCACAGATACGCAGTATTTT

d_call: TRBD1
j_call: TRBJ1-1
clone_size: -
v_call: TRBV11-1
cdr3_aa: CASSPTGTGVLGTEAFF
cdr3_nt: TGTGCCAGCAGCCCCACCGGGACAGGGGTTCTGGGTACTGAAGCTTTCTTT

d_call: -
j_call: TRBJ2-7
clone_size: few
v_call: TRBV28
cdr3_aa: CASRTQTLVSYEQYF
cdr3_nt: TGTGCCAGCAGGACTCAAACTCTCGTATCCTACGAGCAGTACTTC

d_call: -
j_call: TRBJ2-5
clone_size: -
v_call: TRBV3-1
cdr3_aa: CASSPSTLQETQYF
cdr3_nt: TGTGCCAGCAGCCCCAGCACACTTCAAGAGACCCAGTACTTC

d_call: -
j_call: TRBJ2-7
clone_size: many
v_call: TRBV5-1
cdr3_aa: CASSDQGGSYEQYF
cdr3_nt: TGCGCCAGCAGCGATCAGGGGGGGTCCTACGAGCAGTACTTC

d_call: -
j_call: TRBJ1-4
clone_size: -
v_call: TRBV6-5
cdr3_aa: CASRPGGSGRGEKLFF
cdr3_nt: TGTGCCAGCAGACCGGGGGGAAGCGGTCGGGGGGAAAAACTGTTTTTT

d_call: -
j_call: TRBJ2-1
clone_size: -
v_call: TRBV5-1
cdr3_aa: CASSPAASYNEQFF
cdr3_nt: TGCGCCAGCAGCCCGGCGGCTAGCTACAATGAGCAGTTCTTC

d_call: -
j_call: TRBJ1-1
clone_size: few
v_call: TRBV7-9
cdr3_aa: CASSIGQLRGGAFF
cdr3_nt: TGTGCCAGCAGCATCGGACAGTTGCGGGGGGGAGCTTTCTTT

d_call: TRBD1
j_call: TRBJ2-2
clone_size: -
v_call: TRBV5-5
cdr3_aa: CASLTGVYTGELFF
cdr3_nt: TGTGCCAGCTTAACAGGGGTATACACCGGGGAGCTGTTTTTT

d_call: TRBD1
j_call: TRBJ2-2
clone_size: few
v_call: TRBV7-8
cdr3_aa: CASSTRIRTGGGGELFF
cdr3_nt: TGTGCCAGCAGCACTCGAATACGGACAGGGGGCGGGGGGGAGCTGTTTTTT

d_call: TRBD1
j_call: TRBJ1-5
clone_size: -
v_call: TRBV20-1
cdr3_aa: CSAHRQGGGNQPQHF
cdr3_nt: TGCAGTGCCCATCGACAGGGTGGAGGCAATCAGCCCCAGCATTTT

d_call: TRBD1
j_call: TRBJ2-7
clone_size: few
v_call: TRBV29-1
cdr3_aa: CSVETGETYEQYF
cdr3_nt: TGCAGCGTAGAGACAGGGGAGACCTACGAGCAGTACTTC

d_call: TRBD2
j_call: TRBJ2-5
clone_size: few
v_call: TRBV29-1
cdr3_aa: CSVDIWGGQETQYF
cdr3_nt: TGCAGCGTTGATATTTGGGGGGGACAAGAGACCCAGTACTTC

d_call: -
j_call: TRBJ1-1
clone_size: -
v_call: TRBV7-3
cdr3_aa: CASSPGLGGADTEAFF
cdr3_nt: TGTGCCAGCAGCCCTGGTTTGGGGGGCGCGGACACTGAAGCTTTCTTT

d_call: -
j_call: TRBJ2-2
clone_size: -
v_call: TRBV4-1
cdr3_aa: CASSHEIGELFF
cdr3_nt: TGCGCCAGCAGCCATGAGATCGGGGAGCTGTTTTTT

d_call: -
j_call: TRBJ1-1
clone_size: many
v_call: TRBV12-3/TRBV12-4
cdr3_aa: CASSSGWRNTEAFF
cdr3_nt: TGTGCCAGCAGTTCAGGTTGGCGGAACACTGAAGCTTTCTTT

d_call: -
j_call: TRBJ2-1
clone_size: -
v_call: TRBV7-3
cdr3_aa: CASSFGGRNEQFF
cdr3_nt: TGTGCCAGCAGCTTTGGGGGGAGGAATGAGCAGTTCTTC

d_call: TRBD1
j_call: TRBJ2-3
clone_size: -
v_call: TRBV5-5
cdr3_aa: CASSLSGTGRTDTQYF
cdr3_nt: TGTGCCAGCAGCTTGTCGGGGACAGGGCGCACAGATACGCAGTATTTT

d_call: TRBD1
j_call: TRBJ1-5
clone_size: -
v_call: TRBV5-6
cdr3_aa: CASSFGGDSDSNQPQHF
cdr3_nt: TGTGCCAGCAGCTTTGGAGGGGACAGCGATAGCAATCAGCCCCAGCATTTT

d_call: -
j_call: TRBJ1-1
clone_size: -
v_call: TRBV7-9
cdr3_aa: CASSYTTNTEAFF
cdr3_nt: TGTGCCAGCAGCTATACTACGAACACTGAAGCTTTCTTT

d_call: -
j_call: TRBJ2-7
clone_size: -
v_call: TRBV2
cdr3_aa: CASSGHFYEQYF
cdr3_nt: TGTGCCAGCAGCGGACACTTCTACGAGCAGTACTTC

d_call: -
j_call: TRBJ1-2
clone_size: -
v_call: TRBV4-1
cdr3_aa: CASSQAPGTQNYGYTF
cdr3_nt: TGCGCCAGCAGCCAGGCTCCCGGGACGCAAAACTATGGCTACACCTTC

d_call: -
j_call: TRBJ2-5
clone_size: few
v_call: TRBV7-9
cdr3_aa: CASSSLDSQETQYF
cdr3_nt: TGTGCCAGCAGCTCCTTAGACTCACAAGAGACCCAGTACTTC

d_call: -
j_call: TRBJ2-7
clone_size: -
v_call: TRBV5-1
cdr3_aa: CASSLPGLPYEQYF
cdr3_nt: TGCGCCAGCAGCTTGCCAGGACTACCCTACGAGCAGTACTTC

d_call: -
j_call: TRBJ2-3
clone_size: -
v_call: TRBV4-3
cdr3_aa: CASSQGSSAGSNTQYF
cdr3_nt: TGCGCCAGCAGCCAAGGAAGCTCGGCGGGTTCAAATACGCAGTATTTT

d_call: -
j_call: TRBJ1-1
clone_size: few
v_call: TRBV12-3/TRBV12-4
cdr3_aa: CASRATANTEAFF
cdr3_nt: TGTGCCAGCAGAGCGACAGCGAACACTGAAGCTTTCTTT

d_call: TRBD2
j_call: TRBJ2-5
clone_size: few
v_call: TRBV12-3/TRBV12-4
cdr3_aa: CASLLAGGQETQYF
cdr3_nt: TGTGCCAGCCTGCTGGCGGGGGGTCAAGAGACCCAGTACTTC

d_call: -
j_call: TRBJ2-7
clone_size: -
v_call: TRBV4-2
cdr3_aa: CASSQDRRGRVTYEQYF
cdr3_nt: TGTGCCAGCAGCCAAGACCGTCGAGGCCGGGTAACCTACGAGCAGTACTTC

d_call: TRBD2
j_call: TRBJ2-1
clone_size: few
v_call: TRBV5-1
cdr3_aa: CASSPGGLAGDNEQFF
cdr3_nt: TGCGCCAGCAGCCCGGGGGGACTAGCGGGGGACAATGAGCAGTTCTTC

d_call: TRBD2
j_call: TRBJ2-1
clone_size: few
v_call: TRBV4-3
cdr3_aa: CASSPTVGLAGSYNEQFF
cdr3_nt: TGCGCCAGCAGCCCCACAGTTGGGCTAGCGGGCTCCTACAATGAGCAGTTCTTC

d_call: -
j_call: TRBJ2-1
clone_size: few
v_call: TRBV7-9
cdr3_aa: CASSLVGRDRPSYNEQFF
cdr3_nt: TGTGCCAGCAGCTTAGTCGGGCGGGATCGCCCCTCCTACAATGAGCAGTTCTTC

d_call: -
j_call: TRBJ2-7
clone_size: -
v_call: TRBV19
cdr3_aa: CATLGPSYEQYF
cdr3_nt: TGTGCCACCCTGGGACCTAGCTACGAGCAGTACTTC

d_call: -
j_call: TRBJ2-3
clone_size: few
v_call: TRBV5-1
cdr3_aa: CASSLWGGEADTQYF
cdr3_nt: TGCGCCAGCAGCTTGTGGGGCGGGGAGGCAGATACGCAGTATTTT

d_call: -
j_call: TRBJ2-7
clone_size: -
v_call: TRBV5-1
cdr3_aa: CASSPEVAATYEQYF
cdr3_nt: TGCGCCAGCAGCCCCGAGGTAGCGGCTACCTACGAGCAGTACTTC

d_call: TRBD1
j_call: TRBJ2-7
clone_size: few
v_call: TRBV7-9
cdr3_aa: CASSLILVGQGFSYEQYF
cdr3_nt: TGTGCCAGCAGCTTAATCCTTGTCGGACAGGGGTTCTCCTACGAGCAGTACTTC

d_call: -
j_call: TRBJ1-1
clone_size: few
v_call: TRBV5-5
cdr3_aa: CASTPGTEAFF
cdr3_nt: TGTGCCAGCACCCCGGGAACTGAAGCTTTCTTT

d_call: -
j_call: TRBJ2-1
clone_size: -
v_call: TRBV20-1
cdr3_aa: CSAREMTGTQQFF
cdr3_nt: TGCAGTGCTAGAGAAATGACCGGGACTCAGCAGTTCTTC

d_call: -
j_call: TRBJ2-7
clone_size: few
v_call: TRBV5-1
cdr3_aa: CASSLAGPPYEQYF
cdr3_nt: TGCGCCAGCAGCTTGGCCGGGCCTCCCTACGAGCAGTACTTC

d_call: TRBD2
j_call: TRBJ2-3
clone_size: -
v_call: TRBV5-1
cdr3_aa: CASSLETAGGAGDTQYF
cdr3_nt: TGCGCCAGCAGCTTGGAAACGGCCGGGGGGGCCGGAGATACGCAGTATTTT

d_call: TRBD1
j_call: TRBJ1-1
clone_size: -
v_call: TRBV7-9
cdr3_aa: CASSSADRGDTEAFF
cdr3_nt: TGTGCCAGCAGCTCCGCAGACAGGGGAGACACTGAAGCTTTCTTT

d_call: -
j_call: TRBJ2-2
clone_size: few
v_call: TRBV20-1
cdr3_aa: CSARASSTHTGELFF
cdr3_nt: TGCAGTGCTAGAGCCTCATCCACCCACACCGGGGAGCTGTTTTTT

d_call: -
j_call: TRBJ1-4
clone_size: few
v_call: TRBV4-1
cdr3_aa: CASSPSEGFNEKLFF
cdr3_nt: TGCGCCAGCAGCCCAAGTGAGGGTTTTAATGAAAAACTGTTTTTT

d_call: -
j_call: TRBJ1-2
clone_size: once
v_call: TRBV6-5
cdr3_aa: CASSHRLGRGYGYTF
cdr3_nt: TGTGCCAGCAGTCACCGGTTGGGCAGGGGATATGGCTACACCTTC